This entry is about one T cell receptor (beta chain). The antigen is unknown. This entry is derived from a study of cytomegalovirus exposure and HLA in healthy donors. Both 60 Vbeta primers and 13 Jbeta primers went into the PCR. Original data processing: Roughly 11 million shared chains were among the about 80 million unique TCR beta chains that a later analysis counted. The table came from immunoSEQ multiplex PCR; TCRdb's copy has only in-frame clones and leaves some out. The DNA gave D and trimming, while V, J and clone size come from that table. The sample has roughly 50,000 clones. Study outcomes and limitations: The authors later found most CMV-associated TCR beta chains appeared HLA-restricted.

Looked up from germline, CDR1 is LNHDA and CDR2 is SQIVND (reference sequence). The CDR3 is 16 residues long. V gave up 5 bases and J gave up 2 bases; unmatched junction bases: 6. The sequence derives from a woman in her sixties or seventies in good health and CMV-seropositive. The gene calls are TRBV19 and TRBJ2-7; TRBD2 matches at 13 bases. The specimen sequenced was PBMCs. The CDR3 here is CASSLRLAGGAYEQYF. The CDR3 DNA follows: TGTGCCAGTAGTCTCAGACTAGCGGGGGGCGCCTACGAGCAGTACTTC.